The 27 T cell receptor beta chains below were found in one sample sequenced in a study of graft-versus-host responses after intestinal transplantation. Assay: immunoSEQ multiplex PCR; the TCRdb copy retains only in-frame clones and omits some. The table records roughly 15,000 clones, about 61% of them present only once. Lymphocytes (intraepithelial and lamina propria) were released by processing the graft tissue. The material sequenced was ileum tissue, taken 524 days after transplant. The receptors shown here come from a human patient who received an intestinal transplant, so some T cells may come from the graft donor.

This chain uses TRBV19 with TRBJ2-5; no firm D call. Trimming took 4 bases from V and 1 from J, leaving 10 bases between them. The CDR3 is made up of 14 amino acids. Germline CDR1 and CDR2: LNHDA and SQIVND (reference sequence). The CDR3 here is CASSNGRPQETQYF. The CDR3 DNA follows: TGTGCCAGTAGTAACGGCAGGCCCCAAGAGACCCAGTACTTC. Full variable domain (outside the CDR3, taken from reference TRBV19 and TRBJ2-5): DGGITQSPKYLFRKEGQNVTLSCEQNLNHDAMYWYRQDPGQGLRLIYYSQIVNDFQKGDIAEGYSVSREKKESFPLTVTSAQKNPTAFYLCASSNGRPQETQYFGPGTRLLVL.

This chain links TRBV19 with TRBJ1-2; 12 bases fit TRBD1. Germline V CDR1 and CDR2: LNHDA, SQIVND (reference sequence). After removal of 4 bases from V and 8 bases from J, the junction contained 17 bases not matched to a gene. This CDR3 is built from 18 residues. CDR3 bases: TGTGCCAGTAGTACCTACTTTACTTTGGGACAGGGGGCTAAGGGCTACACCTTC. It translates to CASSTYFTLGQGAKGYTF.

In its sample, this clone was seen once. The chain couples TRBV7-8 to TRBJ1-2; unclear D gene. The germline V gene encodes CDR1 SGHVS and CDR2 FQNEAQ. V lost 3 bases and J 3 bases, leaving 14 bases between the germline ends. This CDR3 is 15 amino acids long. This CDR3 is CASSLAGSGYYGYTF. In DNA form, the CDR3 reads TGTGCCAGCAGCTTGGCGGGCAGCGGATACTATGGCTACACCTTC. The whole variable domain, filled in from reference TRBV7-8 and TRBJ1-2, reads GAGVSQSPRYKVAKRGQDVALRCDPISGHVSLFWYQQALGQGPEFLTYFQNEAQLDKSGLPSDRFFAERPEGSVSTLKIQRTQQEDSAVYLCASSLAGSGYYGYTFGSGTRLTVV.

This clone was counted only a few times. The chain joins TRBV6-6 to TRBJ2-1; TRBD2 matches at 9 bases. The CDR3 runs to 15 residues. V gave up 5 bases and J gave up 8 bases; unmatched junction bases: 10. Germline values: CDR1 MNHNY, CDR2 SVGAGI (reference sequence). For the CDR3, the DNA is TGTGCCAGCAGTCGTTCGGGCGGGGGGGCGGATGAGCAGTTCTTC. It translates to CASSRSGGGADEQFF.

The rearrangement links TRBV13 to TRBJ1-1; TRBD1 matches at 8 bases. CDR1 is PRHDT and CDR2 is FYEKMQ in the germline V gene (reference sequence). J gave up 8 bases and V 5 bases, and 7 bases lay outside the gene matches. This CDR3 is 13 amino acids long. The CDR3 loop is CASSPNYRGEAFF. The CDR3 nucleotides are TGTGCCAGCAGCCCGAATTACAGGGGGGAAGCTTTCTTT.

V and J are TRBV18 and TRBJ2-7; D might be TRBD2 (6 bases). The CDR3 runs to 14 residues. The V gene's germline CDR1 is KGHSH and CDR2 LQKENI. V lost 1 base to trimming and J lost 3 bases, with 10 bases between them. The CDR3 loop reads CASSPRGVNYEQYF. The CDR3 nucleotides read TGTGCCAGCTCACCACGGGGGGTGAACTACGAGCAGTACTTC.

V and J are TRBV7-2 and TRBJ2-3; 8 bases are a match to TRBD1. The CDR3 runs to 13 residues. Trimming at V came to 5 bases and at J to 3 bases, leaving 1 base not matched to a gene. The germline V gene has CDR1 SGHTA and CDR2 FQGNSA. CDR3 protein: CASSGQGTDTQYF. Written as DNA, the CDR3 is TGTGCCAGCAGCGGACAGGGTACAGATACGCAGTATTTT.

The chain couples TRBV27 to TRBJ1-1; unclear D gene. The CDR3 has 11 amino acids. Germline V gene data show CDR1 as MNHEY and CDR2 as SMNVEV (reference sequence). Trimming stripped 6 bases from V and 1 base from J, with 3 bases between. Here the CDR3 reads CASSQNTEAFF. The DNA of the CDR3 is TGTGCCAGCAGCCAGAACACTGAAGCTTTCTTT.

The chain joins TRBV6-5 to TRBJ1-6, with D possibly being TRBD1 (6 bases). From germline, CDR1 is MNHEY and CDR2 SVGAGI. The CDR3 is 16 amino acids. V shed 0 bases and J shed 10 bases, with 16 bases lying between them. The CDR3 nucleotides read TGTGCCAGCAGTTACTCTCGGGGGGCGGTAGGGTCACCCCTCCACTTT. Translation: CASSYSRGAVGSPLHF.

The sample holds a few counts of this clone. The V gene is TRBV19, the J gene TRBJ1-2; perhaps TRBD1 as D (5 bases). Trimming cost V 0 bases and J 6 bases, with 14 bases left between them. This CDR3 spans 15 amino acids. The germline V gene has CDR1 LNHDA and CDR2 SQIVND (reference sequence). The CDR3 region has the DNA TGTGCCAGTAGTATAGAGTTCAGGGAAGGTAATGGCTACACCTTC. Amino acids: CASSIEFREGNGYTF.

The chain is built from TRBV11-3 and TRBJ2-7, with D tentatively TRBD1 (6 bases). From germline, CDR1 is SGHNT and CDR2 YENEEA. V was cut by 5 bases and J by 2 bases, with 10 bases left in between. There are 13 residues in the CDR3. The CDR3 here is CASSRGQTYEQYF. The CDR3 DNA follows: TGTGCCAGCAGCCGGGGACAAACCTACGAGCAGTACTTC.

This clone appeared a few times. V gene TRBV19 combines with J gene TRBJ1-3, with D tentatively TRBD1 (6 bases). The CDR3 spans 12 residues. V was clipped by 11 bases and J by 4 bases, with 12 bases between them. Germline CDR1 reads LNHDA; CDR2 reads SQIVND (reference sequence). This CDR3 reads CAATGLGNTIYF. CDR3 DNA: TGTGCCGCAACAGGGCTAGGAAACACCATATATTTT. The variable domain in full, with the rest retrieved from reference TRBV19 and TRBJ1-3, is DGGITQSPKYLFRKEGQNVTLSCEQNLNHDAMYWYRQDPGQGLRLIYYSQIVNDFQKGDIAEGYSVSREKKESFPLTVTSAQKNPTAFYLCAATGLGNTIYFGEGSWLTVV.

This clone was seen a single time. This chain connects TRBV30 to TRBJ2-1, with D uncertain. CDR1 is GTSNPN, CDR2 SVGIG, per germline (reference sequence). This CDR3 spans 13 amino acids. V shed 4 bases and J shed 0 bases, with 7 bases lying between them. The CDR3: CAWTPSSYNEQFF. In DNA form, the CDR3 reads TGTGCCTGGACTCCGAGCTCCTACAATGAGCAGTTCTTC.

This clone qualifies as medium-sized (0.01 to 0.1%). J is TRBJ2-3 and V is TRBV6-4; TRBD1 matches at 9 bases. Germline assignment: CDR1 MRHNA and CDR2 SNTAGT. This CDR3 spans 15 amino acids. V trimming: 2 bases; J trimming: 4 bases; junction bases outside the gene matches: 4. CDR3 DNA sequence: TGTGCCAGCAGTGACCGGGGACAGGGATCAGATACGCAGTATTTT. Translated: CASSDRGQGSDTQYF.

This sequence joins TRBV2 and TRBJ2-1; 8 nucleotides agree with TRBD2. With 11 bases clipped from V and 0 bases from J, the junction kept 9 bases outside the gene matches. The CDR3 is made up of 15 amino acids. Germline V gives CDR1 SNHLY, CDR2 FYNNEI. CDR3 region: CASQWSGSSYNEQFF. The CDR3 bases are TGTGCCTCTCAATGGAGCGGGAGCTCCTACAATGAGCAGTTCTTC.

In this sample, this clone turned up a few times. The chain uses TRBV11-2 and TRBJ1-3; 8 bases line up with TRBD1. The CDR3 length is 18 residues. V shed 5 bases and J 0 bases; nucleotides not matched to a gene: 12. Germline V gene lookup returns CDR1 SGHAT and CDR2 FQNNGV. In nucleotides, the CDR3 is TGTGCCAGCAGCCCTAAACCCCCGACAGGGGTCTCTGGAAACACCATATATTTT. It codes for CASSPKPPTGVSGNTIYF.

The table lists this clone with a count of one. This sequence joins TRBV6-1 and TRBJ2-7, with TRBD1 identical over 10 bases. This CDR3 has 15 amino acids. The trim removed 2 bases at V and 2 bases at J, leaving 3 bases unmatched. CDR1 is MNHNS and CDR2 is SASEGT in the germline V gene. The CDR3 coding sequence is TGTGCCAGCAGTGAAAGAGGGACAGGGGCCTACGAGCAGTACTTC. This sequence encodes CASSERGTGAYEQYF.

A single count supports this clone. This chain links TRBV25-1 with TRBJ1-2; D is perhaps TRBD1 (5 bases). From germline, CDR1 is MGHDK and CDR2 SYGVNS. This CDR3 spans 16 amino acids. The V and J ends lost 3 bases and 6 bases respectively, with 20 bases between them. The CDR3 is CASSDNQGSSFHGYTF. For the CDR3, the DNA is TGTGCCAGCAGTGACAACCAGGGCAGCAGTTTCCATGGCTACACCTTC.

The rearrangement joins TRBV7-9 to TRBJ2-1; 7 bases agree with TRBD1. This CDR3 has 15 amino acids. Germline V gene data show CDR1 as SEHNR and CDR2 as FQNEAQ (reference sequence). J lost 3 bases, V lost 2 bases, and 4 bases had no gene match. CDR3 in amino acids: CASSLPGQHYNEQFF. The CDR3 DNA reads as TGTGCCAGCAGCTTACCGGGACAGCACTACAATGAGCAGTTCTTC.

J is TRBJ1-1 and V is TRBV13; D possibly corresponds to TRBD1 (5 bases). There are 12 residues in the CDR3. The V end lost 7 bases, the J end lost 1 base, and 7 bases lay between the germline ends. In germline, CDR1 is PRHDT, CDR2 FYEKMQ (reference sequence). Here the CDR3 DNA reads TGTGCCAGCAACACAGGGAACACTGAAGCTTTCTTT. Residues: CASNTGNTEAFF. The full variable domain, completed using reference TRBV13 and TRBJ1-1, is AAGVIQSPRHLIKEKRETATLKCYPIPRHDTVYWYQQGPGQDPQFLISFYEKMQSDKGSIPDRFSAQQFSDYHSELNMSSLELGDSALYFCASNTGNTEAFFGQGTRLTVV.

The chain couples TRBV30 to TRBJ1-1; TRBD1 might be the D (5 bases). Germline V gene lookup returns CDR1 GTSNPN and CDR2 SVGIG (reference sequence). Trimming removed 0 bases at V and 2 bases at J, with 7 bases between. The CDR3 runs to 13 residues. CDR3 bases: TGTGCCTGGAGTGTAAGGGGAAACACTGAAGCTTTCTTT. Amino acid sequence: CAWSVRGNTEAFF.

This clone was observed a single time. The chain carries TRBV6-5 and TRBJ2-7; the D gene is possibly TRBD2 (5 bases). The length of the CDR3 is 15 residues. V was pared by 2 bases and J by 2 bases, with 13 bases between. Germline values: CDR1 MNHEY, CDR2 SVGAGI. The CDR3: CASSYNTGNPYEQYF. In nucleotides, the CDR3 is TGTGCCAGCAGTTACAATACGGGGAACCCCTACGAGCAGTACTTC.

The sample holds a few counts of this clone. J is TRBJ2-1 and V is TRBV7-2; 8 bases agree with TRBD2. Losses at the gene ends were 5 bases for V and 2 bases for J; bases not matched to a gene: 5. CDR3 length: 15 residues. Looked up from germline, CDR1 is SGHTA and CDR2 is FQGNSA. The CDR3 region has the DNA TGTGCCAGCAGCGGAGGACTAGCCCCCTACAATGAGCAGTTCTTC. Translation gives CASSGGLAPYNEQFF.

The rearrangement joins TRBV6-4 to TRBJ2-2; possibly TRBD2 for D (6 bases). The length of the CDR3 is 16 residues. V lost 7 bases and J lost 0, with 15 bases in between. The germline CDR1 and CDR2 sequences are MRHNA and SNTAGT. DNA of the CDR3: TGTGCCAGCAAAGGCAGGGAGGAAGCGAACACCGGGGAGCTGTTTTTT. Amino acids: CASKGREEANTGELFF.

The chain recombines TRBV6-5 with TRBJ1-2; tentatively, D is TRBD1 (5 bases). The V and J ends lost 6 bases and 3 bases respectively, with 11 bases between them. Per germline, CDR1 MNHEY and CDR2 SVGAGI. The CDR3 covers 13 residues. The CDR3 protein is CASSLDRDYGYTF. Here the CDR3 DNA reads TGTGCCAGCAGCCTCGACAGAGACTATGGCTACACCTTC.

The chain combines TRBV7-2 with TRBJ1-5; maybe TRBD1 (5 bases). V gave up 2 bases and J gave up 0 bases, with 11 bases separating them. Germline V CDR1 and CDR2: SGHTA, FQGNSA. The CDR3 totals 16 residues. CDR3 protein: CASSLKGRHSNQPQHF. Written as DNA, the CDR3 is TGTGCCAGCAGCTTAAAGGGGAGGCATAGCAATCAGCCCCAGCATTTT.

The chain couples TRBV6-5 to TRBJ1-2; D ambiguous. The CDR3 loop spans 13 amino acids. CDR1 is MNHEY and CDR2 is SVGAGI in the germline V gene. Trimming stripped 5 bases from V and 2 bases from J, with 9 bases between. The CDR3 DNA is TGTGCCAGCAGTCTGGAGGGAAACTATGGCTACACCTTC. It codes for CASSLEGNYGYTF.